Reported below is one TCR beta chain. This receptor's antigen is unknown. Base-call qualities are not available, and no considerably larger clone is one nucleotide away. The CDR3 regions of human TCRbeta chains were subjected to immunosequencing. The authors' pipeline ran thus. TCRs in the repertoires were compared against a reference library of SARS-CoV-2-specific TCRs that had been generated with the MIRA antigen-specificity platform. Breadth was defined as the fraction of unique TCRs that were SARS-CoV-2-associated. Depth was defined as the fraction of total T cells that were SARS-CoV-2-associated. Each spike-specific TCR was assigned to its reactive spike region and to a CD4 or CD8 class using the MIRA data. Log10-transformed breadth and depth values were compared by one-way ANOVA with Sidak's multiple comparisons tests. TCRdb retrieved this table from immuneACCESS and kept in-frame rearrangements only. Not all clones are present; in checked studies, unresolved V genes account for under half, and no reason is known for the remainder. D and trimming were read from the DNA, whereas the V and J calls and clone size are those reported in that table. The sample table shows some 200,000 clones, and 85% to 95% are seen once. The biggest ten clones account for about 4% of the sample.

The data were obtained in a study of T cell responses to AZD1222 COVID-19 vaccine (dated by TCRdb to the early 2020s). For the study in its entirety: AZD1222 recipients whose second dose came at about 4 weeks and those whose second dose came at about 12 weeks were combined into one group, since spike-specific TCR depth and breadth did not differ between the two schedules. TCR sequencing was performed for roughly 250 trial participants, of whom about 200 were given two doses of AZD1222 and about 25 were given two doses of MenACWY control vaccine. Trial participants were enrolled by age into subgroups of 18-55, 56-69 and 70-plus years, and about 150, 27 and 61 TCR-sequenced participants, respectively, were included in these subgroups.

Via the germline V gene, CDR1 is MDHEN and CDR2 SYDVKM. V has 7 bases trimmed and J has 3 bases trimmed; junction bases matching no gene number 9. Including cysteine and phenylalanine, the CDR3 has 15 amino acids. Just CDR3 DNA is preserved here, 45 bases in frame from base 1. Study-level results and caveats: Conclusions about previously exposed vaccinees are limited, since just six AZD1222 recipients were seropositive for SARS-CoV-2 at baseline. Participants were mostly white British, with more females than males. The authors suggested clonal diversity may have been underestimated. Because no samples from the day 14 peak response were available, repertoires could be characterized only after the peak T cell response. The whole spike protein was spanned by vaccine-associated CD4 TCRs, and dominant responses were seen in regions 160-218 and 743-854. Spike-specific TCR breadth and depth rose significantly after two AZD1222 doses compared with day 0 and with MenACWY recipients. Nearly half of unique spike-specific TCRs reportedly recognized epitopes outside regions mutated in the B.1.351 and B.1.1.7 variants. In the small 56-69-year group, the increase in depth fell short of significance, most likely because of low power.

The meaning of the sample's time point label: baseline before first vaccination. The vaccinee samples were drawn from two UK trials, COV001 and COV002, one of which was a single-blind randomized controlled phase 2/3 trial testing AZD1222 (ChAdOx1 nCoV-19) in healthy adults. For TCRbeta chain sequencing, PBMC samples were collected from trial participants at day 0 and at day 28 after the second dose. This TCR derives from an adult in good health. The sequence joins TRBV28 to TRBJ2-1; 7 central nucleotides agree with TRBD2. Sample: peripheral blood, taken on day 0 of AZD1222 vaccination. Read as DNA, the sequence is TGTGCCAGCACCGCAAGCGGCGGGAGCTACAATGAGCAGTTCTTC. Translated, it gives CASTASGGSYNEQFF.